One TCR beta chain is described in this entry. What it recognizes is unknown. Other DNA sequences in this specimen translate into the identical CDR3. Measured with immunoSEQ multiplex PCR; TCRdb has only the in-frame clones, and not every one. The data show around 69,000 clones, about nine tenths seen once. Germline values: CDR1 SGHTA, CDR2 FQGNSA. The CDR3 length is 14 residues. Trimming pared 1 base from V and 1 base from J, leaving 6 bases between. These data originate in a study of OX40 agonist ivuxolimab in advanced cancers. As for the study in general: The dose of intravenous ivuxolimab that patients received every 2 weeks ranged from 0.01 to 10 mg/kg.

General study results and limits: Dosing at 0.1 to 3.0 mg/kg was accompanied by clonal expansion of CD4+ and CD8+ blood T cells by week 6. The specificity for antigen of the expanded peripheral T cells was not determined. CD8+ T cells (on average) carried more expanded clones than CD4+ T cells.

The source was CD4+ or CD8+ T cells sorted from blood, collected in a trial of the OX40 agonist ivuxolimab. This chain connects TRBV7-2 to TRBJ2-3; no definite D call. This TCR came from an adult with an advanced solid tumor such as melanoma, head and neck, liver or kidney cancer. The CDR3 nucleotides read TGTGCCAGCAGCTTAGATCGGGGCACAGATACGCAGTATTTT. It codes for CASSLDRGTDTQYF.